The following is a T cell receptor beta chain sequence with its context. The data were taken from a study of T cells in Graves' hyperthyroidism and ophthalmopathy. For the study at large: Peripheral blood was acquired at first diagnosis, ahead of any therapy whatsoever.

Between the trimmed V and J ends, which lost 6 bases and 0 bases, there was a span of 12 bases. The CDR3 extends over 14 amino acids. Germline values: CDR1 MDHEN, CDR2 SYDVKM. Amplification yielded TCR beta CDR3 regions, with RNA transcripts as the source. A set of HTBI primers served as the primers for a first-round RT-PCR of the TCR CDR3. TCRdb itself ran the multiplex PCR reads through MiXCR, one entry per CDR3 protein. The repertoire includes 700,000 or so distinct CDR3 sequences, around 17% of them detected once, and over 7.5% sits in the top ten. The clonotype comes from a man aged 18 to 30 with Graves' hyperthyroidism. Sequenced: blood. The chain is built from TRBV28 and TRBJ2-7; D possibly corresponds to TRBD2 (6 bases). The CDR3 here is CASRPGTYSYEQYF. The CDR3 bases are TGTGCCAGCAGACCCGGGACTTACTCCTACGAGCAGTACTTC.